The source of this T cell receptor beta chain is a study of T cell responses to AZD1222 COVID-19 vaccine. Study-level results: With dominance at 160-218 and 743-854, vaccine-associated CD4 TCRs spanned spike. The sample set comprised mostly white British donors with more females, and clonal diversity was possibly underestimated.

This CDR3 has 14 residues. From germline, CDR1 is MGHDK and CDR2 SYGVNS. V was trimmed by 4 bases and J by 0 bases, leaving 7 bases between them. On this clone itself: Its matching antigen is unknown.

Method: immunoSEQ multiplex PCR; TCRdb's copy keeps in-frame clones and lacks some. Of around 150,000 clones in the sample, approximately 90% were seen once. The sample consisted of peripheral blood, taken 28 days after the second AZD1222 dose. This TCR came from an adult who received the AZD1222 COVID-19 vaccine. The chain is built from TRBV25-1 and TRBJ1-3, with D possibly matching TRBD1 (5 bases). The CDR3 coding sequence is TGTGCCAGCAGTGCTACAGGCTCTGGAAACACCATATATTTT. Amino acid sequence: CASSATGSGNTIYF.